What follows are 20 T cell receptor gamma chains derived from one specimen sequenced in a study of Vδ1+ human thymocytes. General study results and limits: In the thymus, TRG and TRD repertoires looked highly polyclonal with Gaussian CDR3 lengths.

RNA was extracted from the cells and then reverse transcribed. Multiplex PCR used pooled V-gene forward primers and a constant-region reverse primer to amplify CDR3s. TCRdb called clones from the multiplex PCR reads again using CATT. The sample yields tens of thousands of gamma-chain clones, around 18% seen once. These receptors have no known antigen. The sequencing sample was made of Vdelta1+ gamma-delta thymocytes from the thymus. Documented subset: FACS-sorted CD3+ TCRalphabeta- TCRVdelta1+ TCRVdelta2- thymocytes. All receptors derive from a boy less than two years old who had congenital heart surgery.

This clone has more than one count but fewer than ten. This chain connects TRGV2 to TRGJ1 or TRGJ2. The junction had 4 bases not matched to a gene; V was cut back by 4 bases and J by 10 bases. CDR3 length: 10 amino acids. Per germline, CDR1 EGSNGY and CDR2 YDSYNSKV. CDR3 region: CATWELKKLF. In DNA, the CDR3 is TGTGCCACCTGGGAGCTGAAGAAACTCTTT.

The chain has TRGV3 and TRGJ1 or TRGJ2. With V trimmed by 2 bases and J by 7 bases, 11 bases remained unmatched. This CDR3 comprises 14 residues. CDR1 and CDR2 (germline): VTNTFY, YDVSTARD (reference sequence). The CDR3 DNA sequence: TGTGCCACCTGGGACATCCCCCCTTGGTATAAGAAACTCTTT. Residues: CATWDIPPWYKKLF.

This clone was counted between two and nine times. The chain carries TRGV9 and TRGJ1 or TRGJ2. The CDR3 has 17 amino acids. V shed 4 bases and J 0 bases; nucleotides not matched to a gene: 15. The germline gives CDR1 GITISATS, CDR2 ISYDGTV (reference sequence). CDR3: CALWDQVGNTNYYKKLF. The DNA for the CDR3 is TGTGCCTTGTGGGACCAAGTTGGGAATACGAATTATTATAAGAAACTCTTT.

Only a few counts were recorded for this clone. Other DNA sequences in this specimen translate into the identical CDR3. This sequence joins TRGV4 and TRGJ1 or TRGJ2. With 0 bases clipped from V and 7 bases from J, the junction kept 3 bases outside the gene matches. The CDR3 spans 12 residues. Germline V lookup: CDR1 EGSTGY, CDR2 YDSYTSSV. CDR3 in amino acids: CATWDGLYKKLF. The CDR3 bases are TGTGCCACCTGGGATGGGCTATATAAGAAACTCTTT.

The chain uses TRGV9 and TRGJ1 or TRGJ2. The J segment lost 3 bases and the V segment lost 3 bases, leaving 5 bases of the junction unmatched. Germline CDR1 reads GITISATS; CDR2 reads ISYDGTV (reference sequence). The CDR3 covers 13 residues. The CDR3 coding sequence is TGTGCCTTGTGGGAGAGAATTTATTATAAGAAACTCTTT. It translates to CALWERIYYKKLF.

Concerning this clone itself: This may come from a read error, since a much larger clone is one base off. Other DNA sequences in the sample encode the same CDR3. The chain employs TRGV9 and TRGJ1 or TRGJ2. V trimming: 2 bases; J trimming: 7 bases; junction bases outside the gene matches: 5. Germline V lookup: CDR1 GITISATS, CDR2 ISYDGTV (reference sequence). The CDR3 totals 12 residues. The CDR3 region has the DNA TGTGCCTTGTGGGAGGCGGGGTATAAGAAACTCTTT. Its protein product is CALWEAGYKKLF.

V and J are TRGV4 and TRGJP2. Trimming removed 2 bases from V and 6 bases from J; junction bases left unmatched: 6. Per the germline V gene, CDR1 is EGSTGY and CDR2 is YDSYTSSV. The CDR3 extends over 14 amino acids. The CDR3: CATWDEGCDWIKTF. CDR3 nucleotides: TGTGCCACCTGGGATGAGGGATGTGATTGGATCAAGACGTTT.

This clone has more than one count but fewer than ten. This sample includes further DNA sequences coding for the same CDR3. The chain couples TRGV9 to TRGJ1 or TRGJ2. After removal of 3 bases from V and 0 bases from J, the junction contained 5 bases not matched to a gene. This CDR3 has 14 amino acids. Germline values: CDR1 GITISATS, CDR2 ISYDGTV (reference sequence). The CDR3 protein is CALWEPLNYYKKLF. The CDR3 DNA reads TGTGCCTTGTGGGAGCCACTGAATTATTATAAGAAACTCTTT.

V gene TRGV3 combines with J gene TRGJ1 or TRGJ2. With V trimmed by 3 bases and J by 5 bases, 10 bases remained unmatched. Germline values: CDR1 VTNTFY, CDR2 YDVSTARD (reference sequence). The CDR3 sequence is 14 residues long. The CDR3 bases are TGTGCCACCTGGGACTTCGCCTTGGATTATAAGAAACTCTTT. Its protein product is CATWDFALDYKKLF.

To note about this clone: A clone one base away is much larger, so this may be a read error. The same CDR3 also results from other DNA sequences found in this sample. V gene TRGV4 combines with J gene TRGJ1 or TRGJ2. Germline lookup yields CDR1 EGSTGY and CDR2 YDSYTSSV. The CDR3 is 12 amino acids. With V trimmed by 0 bases and J by 7 bases, 3 bases remained unmatched. This CDR3 is CATWDGKYKKLF. The CDR3 region has the DNA TGTGCCACCTGGGATGGGAAATATAAGAAACTCTTT.

This clone is labeled as medium-sized. Distinct nucleotide sequences in the sample also encode this CDR3. This sequence joins TRGV2 and TRGJ1 or TRGJ2. Germline V lookup: CDR1 EGSNGY, CDR2 YDSYNSKV. The CDR3 extends over 14 amino acids. V was clipped by 0 bases and J by 2 bases; unmatched bases: 4. In nucleotides, the CDR3 is TGTGCCACCTGGGACGGGCCGGATTATTATAAGAAACTCTTT. Translating gives CATWDGPDYYKKLF.

In its sample, this clone was seen a few times. The genes are TRGV2 and TRGJ1 or TRGJ2. This CDR3 spans 14 amino acids. V shed 5 bases and J 12 bases; nucleotides not matched to a gene: 19. CDR1 EGSNGY and CDR2 YDSYNSKV come from the germline V gene. DNA for the CDR3: TGTGCCACCTGGGCCCATCCGATATTTATGGGGAAACTCTTT. It encodes CATWAHPIFMGKLF.

This clone was seen a handful of times. A much larger clone differs from this one at a single base, so this may be a read error. The chain links TRGV9 to TRGJ1 or TRGJ2. The J segment lost 9 bases and the V segment lost 0 bases, leaving 5 bases of the junction unmatched. Germline CDR1 GITISATS, CDR2 ISYDGTV (reference sequence). CDR3 length: 12 amino acids. As DNA, the CDR3 is TGTGCCTTGTGGGAGGTGCAATGTAAGAAACTCTTT. This sequence encodes CALWEVQCKKLF.

The rearrangement joins TRGV5 to TRGJP2. The CDR3 covers 13 residues. Germline CDR1 VINAFY, CDR2 YDVSNSKD. V shed 2 bases, J shed 7 bases, and the junction held 4 bases outside the gene matches. The DNA for the CDR3 is TGTGCCACCTGGGACAACGCTGATTGGATCAAGACGTTT. Protein product: CATWDNADWIKTF.

J is TRGJ1 or TRGJ2 and V is TRGV2. V shed 2 bases, J shed 4 bases, and the junction held 20 bases outside the gene matches. Germline V gives CDR1 EGSNGY, CDR2 YDSYNSKV. The CDR3 is made up of 18 amino acids. The CDR3 is CATWDVPGPQYRYYKKLF. In nucleotides, the CDR3 is TGTGCCACCTGGGACGTACCGGGCCCGCAATATAGATATTATAAGAAACTCTTT.

A word on this clone: Other DNA sequences in this specimen translate into the identical CDR3. The genes are TRGV2 and TRGJ1 or TRGJ2. Unmatched junction bases numbered 6, after V lost 1 base and J lost 3 bases. The CDR3 length is 14 residues. Per the germline V gene, CDR1 is EGSNGY and CDR2 is YDSYNSKV. CDR3 loop: CATWDGPFYYKKLF. The CDR3 region has the DNA TGTGCCACCTGGGACGGCCCTTTTTATTATAAGAAACTCTTT.

This clone was seen more than once but under ten times. This chain links TRGV2 with TRGJ1 or TRGJ2. The CDR3 sequence is 13 residues long. Trimming took 2 bases from V and 2 from J; bases not matched to a gene: 3. Looked up from germline, CDR1 is EGSNGY and CDR2 is YDSYNSKV. The CDR3 loop is CATWDAYYYKKLF. The CDR3 bases are TGTGCCACCTGGGACGCTTATTATTATAAGAAACTCTTT.

This chain connects TRGV2 to TRGJP1. The CDR3 consists of 17 residues. V lost 3 bases and J lost 1; bases outside the gene matches: 11. Per the germline V gene, CDR1 is EGSNGY and CDR2 is YDSYNSKV. The CDR3 sequence is CATWDRPKVTTGWFKIF. In nucleotides, the CDR3 is TGTGCCACCTGGGACAGGCCGAAGGTTACCACTGGTTGGTTCAAGATATTT.

This clone was seen a few times. A read error may explain this, as a much larger clone is one base away. This sequence joins TRGV5 and TRGJ1 or TRGJ2. V was clipped by 0 bases and J by 7 bases; unmatched bases: 6. This CDR3 is built from 13 residues. Germline CDR1 reads VINAFY; CDR2 reads YDVSNSKD. Here the CDR3 reads CATWDRLEYKKLF. The CDR3 nucleotides are TGTGCCACCTGGGACAGGCTGGAGTATAAGAAACTCTTT.

This clone has only a few counts. V is TRGV9 and J is TRGJ1 or TRGJ2. V shed 0 bases, J shed 7 bases, and the junction held 12 bases outside the gene matches. The V gene's germline CDR1 is GITISATS and CDR2 ISYDGTV (reference sequence). There are 15 residues in the CDR3. Written as DNA, the CDR3 is TGTGCCTTGTGGGAGGTGTCGGACTTGCGGTATAAGAAACTCTTT. This translates into CALWEVSDLRYKKLF.